This passage covers 32 T cell receptor beta chains from one sample sequenced in a study of cytomegalovirus exposure and HLA in healthy donors. The PCR contained 60 Vbeta and 13 Jbeta primers. Profiled with immunoSEQ multiplex PCR; TCRdb holds only in-frame clones, not every one. The sample comprises about 130,000 clones, 70% to 85% of which are singletons, and about 2.5% rests with the top ten. The specimen sequenced was PBMCs. The receptors derive from a boy between 2 and 10 years old in good health and CMV-seronegative.

The chain is built from TRBV4-1 and TRBJ1-3, with a possible D match to TRBD1 (5 bases). V lost 0 bases, J lost 3 bases, and 15 bases lay in between. Germline values: CDR1 MGHRA, CDR2 YSYEKL. CDR3 length equals 17 residues. CDR3 protein: CASSQDLGAVFGNTIYF. The CDR3, as DNA: TGCGCCAGCAGCCAAGATCTTGGGGCCGTCTTTGGAAACACCATATATTTT.

This clone was seen only once. The CDR3 bases are TGTGCCAGTAGTATCTTCCAGGGGGCGTACAATGAGCAGTTCTTC. Protein product: CASSIFQGAYNEQFF. This chain uses TRBV19 with TRBJ2-1; the match to TRBD1 covers 8 bases. Trimming cost V 3 bases and J 4 bases; bases outside gene matches: 5. The CDR3 loop spans 15 amino acids. Germline V CDR1 and CDR2: LNHDA, SQIVND (reference sequence).

The chain recombines TRBV6-6 with TRBJ1-2, with 7 positions matching TRBD1. The CDR3 sequence is 13 residues long. The germline V gene encodes CDR1 MNHNY and CDR2 SVGAGI (reference sequence). With 8 bases clipped from V and 2 bases from J, the junction kept 5 bases outside the gene matches. CDR3 DNA sequence: TGTGCCAGCCACCAGGGGGTCAACTATGGCTACACCTTC. It translates to CASHQGVNYGYTF.

This sequence joins TRBV2 and TRBJ2-7, with 10 bases matching TRBD1. The V gene's germline CDR1 is SNHLY and CDR2 FYNNEI. This CDR3 region has 13 residues. Here the CDR3 DNA reads TGTGCCAGCAGGGAAGGGGACAGGGGCGAGCAGTACGTC. Encoded protein: CASREGDRGEQYV.

The V and J genes are TRBV19 and TRBJ1-5; TRBD1 is a possible D gene (6 bases). Germline V gene lookup returns CDR1 LNHDA and CDR2 SQIVND (reference sequence). Deletions cut 3 bases from V and 7 bases from J, with 7 bases between. CDR3 length equals 12 residues. The CDR3 region has the DNA TGTGCCAGTAGTATCGACAGGCAGCCCCAGCATTTT. Translating it yields CASSIDRQPQHF. The whole variable domain, remainder taken from reference TRBV19 and TRBJ1-5, is DGGITQSPKYLFRKEGQNVTLSCEQNLNHDAMYWYRQDPGQGLRLIYYSQIVNDFQKGDIAEGYSVSREKKESFPLTVTSAQKNPTAFYLCASSIDRQPQHFGDGTRLSIL.

The chain is built from TRBV18 and TRBJ1-2, with D perhaps TRBD1 (6 bases). CDR1 is KGHSH and CDR2 is LQKENI in the germline V gene. V lost 3 bases to trimming and J lost 2 bases, with 7 bases between them. There are 13 residues in the CDR3. DNA for the CDR3: TGTGCCAGCTCACCGGACAGCAACTATGGCTACACCTTC. This translates into CASSPDSNYGYTF.

This clone has a handful of counts. The chain uses TRBV6-5 and TRBJ1-2; 10 nucleotides match TRBD1. The CDR3 extends over 12 amino acids. J gave up 7 bases and V 8 bases, and 4 bases lay outside the gene matches. Per the germline V gene, CDR1 is MNHEY and CDR2 is SVGAGI. CDR3 region: CASGRTGGGYTF. CDR3 DNA sequence: TGTGCCAGCGGTAGGACAGGGGGTGGCTACACCTTC.

This chain connects TRBV5-1 to TRBJ2-7; the D gene is possibly TRBD1 (6 bases). Trimming stripped 4 bases from V and 0 bases from J, with 8 bases between. Per germline, CDR1 SGHRS and CDR2 YFSETQ. The CDR3 extends over 13 amino acids. The CDR3 DNA reads TGCGCCAGCAGCCCGGACAGCTCCTACGAGCAGTACGTC. As protein: CASSPDSSYEQYV.

This clone was seen a few times. The same CDR3 can be traced to other DNA sequences in this sample. This sequence joins TRBV6-1 and TRBJ2-1, with 12 bases aligning to TRBD2. The CDR3 runs to 14 residues. J gave up 7 bases and V 2 bases, and 0 bases lay outside the gene matches. CDR1 and CDR2 (germline): MNHNS, SASEGT. The CDR3 DNA sequence: TGTGCCAGCAGTGAACTAGCGGGGGGGAATGAGCAGTTCTTC. This sequence encodes CASSELAGGNEQFF.

This clone has a handful of counts. The chain recombines TRBV5-1 with TRBJ1-2, with 7 bases aligning to TRBD1. Unmatched junction bases numbered 4, after V lost 0 bases and J lost 5 bases. The germline CDR1 and CDR2 sequences are SGHRS and YFSETQ. The CDR3 has 14 amino acids. In DNA form, the CDR3 reads TGCGCCAGCAGCTTGGACGGGACAGAGTATGGCTACACCTTC. This gives the protein CASSLDGTEYGYTF.

This clone was seen a single time. V usage is TRBV6-6 and J usage is TRBJ2-2; TRBD1 matches 11 bases. Germline trimming cut 6 bases from V and 6 bases from J; bases unmatched to any gene: 6. The CDR3 runs 15 residues. Looked up from germline, CDR1 is MNHNY and CDR2 is SVGAGI (reference sequence). The CDR3 reads CASSPGQGVSGELFF. The CDR3, as DNA: TGTGCCAGCAGCCCGGGACAGGGGGTTTCCGGGGAGCTGTTTTTT.

V usage is TRBV19 and J usage is TRBJ2-5, with TRBD2 as a possible D gene (6 bases). The CDR3 consists of 14 residues. CDR1 is LNHDA, CDR2 SQIVND, per germline (reference sequence). The V end was cut by 5 bases, the J end by 2 bases, with 12 bases between. The CDR3 coding sequence is TGTGCCAGTAGTTGGGGACTCGGACAAGAGACCCAGTACTTC. This sequence encodes CASSWGLGQETQYF.

The chain combines TRBV6-1 with TRBJ2-7, with D perhaps TRBD1 (7 bases). The V and J ends lost 8 bases and 2 bases respectively, with 16 bases between them. Germline loops: CDR1 MNHNS, CDR2 SASEGT. The CDR3 is 14 residues long. This chain's CDR3 is CASSGGTVTYEQYF. The CDR3 region has the DNA TGTGCCAGCTCAGGGGGGACGGTGACCTACGAGCAGTACTTC.

CDR3 sequence reads: CASRDRDRGYGYTF. The DNA of the CDR3 is TGCGCCAGCAGGGACCGGGACAGGGGCTATGGCTACACCTTC. The chain recombines TRBV10-1 with TRBJ1-2; TRBD1 matches 10 bases. Trimming cost V 6 bases and J 4 bases; bases outside gene matches: 5. The CDR3 extends over 14 amino acids. Germline CDR1 reads WNHNN; CDR2 reads SYGVQD (reference sequence).

The chain links TRBV7-9 to TRBJ2-7, with 9 bases identical to TRBD1. This CDR3 comprises 16 residues. The junction had 11 bases not matched to a gene; V was cut back by 5 bases and J by 3 bases. Germline V gene sequence: CDR1 SEHNR, CDR2 FQNEAQ (reference sequence). CDR3 DNA: TGTGCCAGCAGCCCCTCGGGGGGACAGGGAAACTACGAGCAGTACTTC. Amino acid sequence: CASSPSGGQGNYEQYF.

This chain joins TRBV5-6 and TRBJ2-3, with D maybe TRBD2 (6 bases). Germline values: CDR1 SGHDT, CDR2 YYEEEE. The length of the CDR3 is 15 residues. V lost 5 bases, J lost 4 bases, and 17 bases lay in between. The CDR3 is CASSLPGGSADTQYF. The CDR3 DNA sequence: TGTGCCAGCAGTCTCCCCGGGGGATCCGCAGATACGCAGTATTTT.

CDR3 nucleotides: TGTGCCAGCAGCGTAGAAGGACTAGCGGGAGGTTCGTTCGAGCAGTTCTTC. Protein sequence: CASSVEGLAGGSFEQFF. The chain employs TRBV9 and TRBJ2-1, with TRBD2 matching 14 bases. This CDR3 contains 17 residues. With 0 bases clipped from V and 10 bases from J, the junction kept 9 bases outside the gene matches. Germline V CDR1 and CDR2: SGDLS, YYNGEE.

This chain joins TRBV5-4 and TRBJ1-1; D is perhaps TRBD1 (5 bases). The V and J ends lost 3 bases and 0 bases respectively, with 12 bases between them. Germline V gene lookup returns CDR1 SGHNT and CDR2 YYREEE (reference sequence). CDR3 size: 15 residues. Written as DNA, the CDR3 is TGTGCCAGCAGCTCAGGACACATGTTGAACACTGAAGCTTTCTTT. This codes for CASSSGHMLNTEAFF.

This rearrangement joins TRBV9 to TRBJ2-1, with a tentative D call TRBD2 (7 bases). This CDR3 comprises 15 residues. Trimming pared 4 bases from V and 7 bases from J, leaving 18 bases between. CDR1 and CDR2 (germline): SGDLS, YYNGEE. The CDR3 is CASSRGGGAMNEQFF. The CDR3 bases are TGTGCCAGCAGCCGAGGAGGGGGGGCCATGAATGAGCAGTTCTTC. The variable domain in full, completed from reference TRBV9 and TRBJ2-1, reads DSGVTQTPKHLITATGQRVTLRCSPRSGDLSVYWYQQSLDQGLQFLIQYYNGEERAKGNILERFSAQQFPDLHSELNLSSLELGDSALYFCASSRGGGAMNEQFFGPGTRLTVL.

This clone showed up just a few times. The CDR3 nucleotides read TGTGCCAGCAGCGTAACTCGACGGGGCGAGCAGTACTTC. This encodes CASSVTRRGEQYF. This chain links TRBV9 with TRBJ2-7, with D maybe TRBD2 (5 bases). Trimming shortened V by 1 base and J by 6 bases, and 11 bases separated the two germline ends. The germline V gene has CDR1 SGDLS and CDR2 YYNGEE. The CDR3 covers 13 residues.

The chain combines TRBV6-4 with TRBJ2-1; 9 nucleotides line up with TRBD2. Germline values: CDR1 MRHNA, CDR2 SNTAGT. CDR3 length: 15 amino acids. V dropped 2 bases and J dropped 6; count of bases not matched to a gene: 5. CDR3 region: CASSDQGLAGNEQFF. CDR3 nucleotides: TGTGCCAGCAGTGACCAGGGACTAGCTGGCAATGAGCAGTTCTTC.

This clone was observed a few times. The rearrangement links TRBV29-1 to TRBJ1-1; 7 positions match TRBD1. Germline V gene sequence: CDR1 SQVTM, CDR2 ANQGSEA. The J segment lost 1 base and the V segment lost 8 bases, leaving 10 bases of the junction unmatched. This CDR3 region has 14 residues. CDR3 residues: CSMTGRWGNTEAFF. CDR3 bases: TGCAGCATGACAGGGCGATGGGGGAACACTGAAGCTTTCTTT.

This chain links TRBV6-1 with TRBJ2-1, with 10 bases lining up with TRBD2. Losses at the gene ends were 9 bases for V and 7 bases for J; bases not matched to a gene: 9. The germline V gene encodes CDR1 MNHNS and CDR2 SASEGT. This CDR3 comprises 14 residues. The CDR3 region has the DNA TGTGCCAGTGAGGGGACTAGCGCTATTAATGAGCAGTTCTTC. Encoded protein: CASEGTSAINEQFF.

The gene calls are TRBV5-1 and TRBJ1-1; D is perhaps TRBD1 (6 bases). This CDR3 spans 16 amino acids. The V end lost 2 bases, the J end lost 1 base, and 15 bases lay between the germline ends. Germline CDR1 and CDR2: SGHRS and YFSETQ. The CDR3 loop is CASSLTRGWENTEAFF. DNA of the CDR3: TGCGCCAGCAGCTTAACCAGGGGTTGGGAGAACACTGAAGCTTTCTTT.

The chain has TRBV6-1 and TRBJ1-1; 9 nucleotides agree with TRBD1. CDR1 is MNHNS, CDR2 SASEGT, per germline. The V and J ends lost 0 bases and 4 bases, in that order; junction bases with no gene match: 6. The CDR3 loop spans 16 amino acids. CDR3 DNA sequence: TGTGCCAGCAGTGAAGCATTGGGACAGGGCGCCACTGAAGCTTTCTTT. It codes for CASSEALGQGATEAFF.

V usage is TRBV11-1 and J usage is TRBJ1-1; D may be TRBD1 (6 bases). This CDR3 region has 15 residues. Trimming left V 6 bases short and J 1 base short, with 15 bases between. Germline loops: CDR1 SGHAT, CDR2 FQDESV (reference sequence). The chain's CDR3 is CASRDPDRSNTEAFF. CDR3 DNA sequence: TGTGCCAGCAGGGATCCGGACAGATCGAACACTGAAGCTTTCTTT.

This chain joins TRBV28 and TRBJ1-2; the D is unclear. Trimming took 6 bases from V and 8 from J, leaving 16 bases between them. Germline assignment: CDR1 MDHEN and CDR2 SYDVKM. The CDR3 runs 13 residues. The CDR3 bases are TGTGCCAGCAGGACTATTCCGGGAGAAGGCTACACCTTC. It yields the protein CASRTIPGEGYTF.

V is TRBV28 and J is TRBJ1-5; D might be TRBD1 (5 bases). The germline V gene encodes CDR1 MDHEN and CDR2 SYDVKM. Trimming took off 6 bases at V and 7 bases at J, with 16 bases between the two ends. CDR3 size: 14 residues. The CDR3 DNA follows: TGTGCCAGCAGCCACGGGGACTTAGGCCAGCCCCAGCATTTT. Translating gives CASSHGDLGQPQHF. Drawing the rest from reference TRBV28 and TRBJ1-5, the complete variable domain is DVKVTQSSRYLVKRTGEKVFLECVQDMDHENMFWYRQDPGLGLRLIYFSYDVKMKEKGDIPEGYSVSREKKERFSLILESASTNQTSMYLCASSHGDLGQPQHFGDGTRLSIL.

The V call is TRBV12-5, the J call TRBJ1-2; TRBD1 aligns across 12 bases. Germline-derived CDR1 and CDR2 are LGHNT and FRNRAP. The CDR3 is 16 amino acids. With 4 bases clipped from V and 8 bases from J, the junction kept 11 bases outside the gene matches. The CDR3 bases are TGTGCTAGTGGTTCCCCATGGGGACAGGGGGCCGAGGGCTACACCTTC. This codes for CASGSPWGQGAEGYTF.

The chain employs TRBV6-4 and TRBJ2-3; 14 positions agree with TRBD2. The trim removed 5 bases at V and 4 bases at J, leaving 5 bases unmatched. Germline V gene data show CDR1 as MRHNA and CDR2 as SNTAGT. This CDR3 comprises 16 residues. CDR3 DNA sequence: TGTGCCAGCAGTCCGACTAGCGGGGGGGCAGCAGATACGCAGTATTTT. Translation gives CASSPTSGGAADTQYF.

V gene TRBV10-3 combines with J gene TRBJ2-2; possible D gene TRBD2, 5 bases. The CDR3 spans 12 residues. V dropped 7 bases and J dropped 5 bases, with 8 bases sitting between them. Germline CDR1 ENHRY, CDR2 SYGVKD. The CDR3 is CAITPGTGELFF. CDR3 DNA sequence: TGTGCCATCACCCCGGGGACCGGGGAGCTGTTTTTT.

The V and J genes are TRBV19 and TRBJ1-1; 9 positions agree with TRBD1. Germline loops: CDR1 LNHDA, CDR2 SQIVND (reference sequence). The CDR3 is made up of 13 amino acids. J was trimmed by 1 base and V by 9 bases; bases with no gene match: 3. The CDR3 here is CASRQGGNTEAFF. The CDR3 nucleotides read TGTGCCAGCAGACAGGGGGGGAACACTGAAGCTTTCTTT.